This TCR beta chain was identified in a study of OX40 agonist ivuxolimab in advanced cancers. About the research overall: Three patients, one with hepatocellular carcinoma and two with cutaneous melanoma, responded partially.

CDR1 is SNHLY, CDR2 FYNNEI, per germline. The V end was cut by 2 bases, the J end by 0 bases, with 10 bases between. This CDR3 comprises 15 residues. Clones were read by immunoSEQ multiplex PCR, and TCRdb kept only the in-frame ones, dropping some. This sample carries about 4,700 clones, roughly two thirds of them seen once, and the ten largest clones take roughly two thirds. This clone is termed medium-sized (0.01 to 0.1%). Its antigen is as yet unknown. Study outcomes and limitations: Fewer expanded clones were found on average in CD4+ than in CD8+ T cells. At 0.1 to 3.0 mg/kg, CD4+ and CD8+ blood T cells expanded clonally by week 6.

This material consisted of CD4+ or CD8+ T cells sorted from blood, taken in a trial of the OX40 agonist ivuxolimab. The clonotype was recovered from an adult with an advanced solid tumor such as melanoma, head and neck, liver or kidney cancer. The J gene is TRBJ1-1, the V gene TRBV2; D is ambiguous. CDR3 in amino acids: CASSEYGSLNTEAFF. The CDR3 bases are TGTGCCAGCAGTGAATACGGCAGCTTGAACACTGAAGCTTTCTTT.